Each of the 4 T cell receptor beta chains below was sequenced from the same sample in a study of blood T cell repertoires in COVID-19. TCRdb's copy holds only in-frame clones and misses some; the assay was immunoSEQ multiplex PCR. The sample carries some 410,000 clones, roughly 88% recorded once. Sequenced input: PBMCs or T cells enriched from blood (not recorded which). The receptors derive from a woman aged 30 to 39 with acute COVID-19.

The rearrangement uses TRBV2 and TRBJ1-2, with TRBD1 matching 10 bases. The CDR3 covers 13 residues. Germline V gives CDR1 SNHLY, CDR2 FYNNEI. The junction had 3 bases not matched to a gene; V was cut back by 6 bases and J by 5 bases. CDR3 amino acids: CASRGDRGYGYTF. DNA of the CDR3: TGTGCCAGCAGGGGGGACAGGGGATATGGCTACACCTTC.

V usage is TRBV27 and J usage is TRBJ2-7, with D tentatively TRBD2 (7 bases). V was cut by 8 bases and J by 3 bases, with 23 bases left in between. The CDR3 is made up of 16 amino acids. Germline V CDR1 and CDR2: MNHEY, SMNVEV (reference sequence). Written as DNA, the CDR3 is TGTGCCAGCGGCACAAAGGCGGGGGCGACCCTCTACGAGCAGTACTTC. This codes for CASGTKAGATLYEQYF.

This chain connects TRBV2 to TRBJ1-1; 7 nucleotides agree with TRBD1. J was trimmed by 4 bases and V by 10 bases; bases with no gene match: 6. CDR3 length: 12 residues. The V gene's germline CDR1 is SNHLY and CDR2 FYNNEI. CDR3 DNA sequence: TGTGCCAACTCCGACAGGGTCACTGAAGCTTTCTTT. The encoded protein is CANSDRVTEAFF. The variable domain in full, completed from reference TRBV2 and TRBJ1-1, reads EPEVTQTPSHQVTQMGQEVILRCVPISNHLYFYWYRQILGQKVEFLVSFYNNEISEKSEIFDDQFSVERPDGSNFTLKIRSTKLEDSAMYFCANSDRVTEAFFGQGTRLTVV.

This rearrangement joins TRBV4-1 to TRBJ1-1; D is uncertain. The length of the CDR3 is 13 residues. V was clipped by 6 bases and J by 0 bases, with 8 bases between them. The germline V gene has CDR1 MGHRA and CDR2 YSYEKL. Here the CDR3 reads CASSLTVNTEAFF. The CDR3 DNA reads as TGCGCCAGCAGTCTTACAGTGAACACTGAAGCTTTCTTT.